This TCR beta chain stems from a study of blood T cells in healthy people across ages. General study findings and limits: Age brought a roughly linear fall in TCR beta diversity measured per million T cells. PBMCs that were unsorted prevented a conclusive naive versus antigen-experienced comparison. Versus aged donors, long-lived donors had higher diversity and more naive CD4+ cells.

Comments on this clonotype: Its cognate antigen is unknown.

A second PCR of 7 to 11 cycles used a sample-barcoded 5' primer and a J-beta primer mix. One entry per CDR3 protein, called by TCRdb with MiXCR from the 5' RACE reads. This sample yields some 800,000 distinct CDR3 sequences, of which roughly 44% are seen a single time; approximately 20% belongs to the top ten. Donors ranged from about 6 to 90 years old and were healthy Caucasians in Russia. Germline values: CDR1 MNHEY, CDR2 SMNVEV (reference sequence). This CDR3 spans 15 amino acids. The V gene lost 2 bases and the J gene lost 7 bases, with 16 bases spanning the gap. This TCR was sampled from a man aged 55 to 69 in good health. The specimen sequenced was blood. This chain joins TRBV27 and TRBJ2-3, with D possibly matching TRBD1 (6 bases). The CDR3 reads CASSLRGEGVNTQYF. The CDR3 DNA is TGTGCCAGCAGTTTAAGGGGTGAGGGGGTAAATACGCAGTATTTT.